One and the same sample provided the 28 T cell receptor beta chains below, sequenced in a study of blood T cell repertoires in COVID-19. The assay was immunoSEQ multiplex PCR, and TCRdb's table has in-frame clones only and misses some. The sample shows approximately 90,000 clones, 75% to 85% of them seen only once. Specimen: peripheral blood. The receptors were sampled from a woman of 80 years or more with acute or convalescent COVID-19.

The V gene is TRBV5-1, the J gene TRBJ1-1; no definite D call. Looked up from germline, CDR1 is SGHRS and CDR2 is YFSETQ. V was trimmed by 2 bases and J by 1 base, leaving 15 bases between them. There are 16 residues in the CDR3. CDR3 region: CASSLSVLQSNTEAFF. In nucleotides, the CDR3 is TGCGCCAGCAGCTTATCGGTACTGCAATCGAACACTGAAGCTTTCTTT. Filled out from reference TRBV5-1 and TRBJ1-1, the complete variable domain reads KAGVTQTPRYLIKTRGQQVTLSCSPISGHRSVSWYQQTPGQGLQFLFEYFSETQRNKGNFPGRFSGRQFSNSRSEMNVSTLELGDSALYLCASSLSVLQSNTEAFFGQGTRLTVV.

In this sample, this clone turned up a few times. This CDR3 is CASSADMDGYGYTF. As DNA, the CDR3 is TGTGCCAGCAGTGCCGACATGGATGGCTATGGCTACACCTTC. This rearrangement joins TRBV2 to TRBJ1-2; D is unclear. The V end lost 4 bases, the J end lost 4 bases, and 13 bases lay between the germline ends. The germline V gene has CDR1 SNHLY and CDR2 FYNNEI. The CDR3 consists of 14 residues.

CDR3 nucleotides: TGTGCCAGCAGCTTAGCAGAACTAGATACGCAGTATTTT. This codes for CASSLAELDTQYF. The chain joins TRBV11-1 to TRBJ2-3; D not certain. The CDR3 is made up of 13 amino acids. Germline V gene data show CDR1 as SGHAT and CDR2 as FQDESV (reference sequence). Trimming pared 0 bases from V and 5 bases from J, leaving 6 bases between.

The V call is TRBV3-1 (or the pseudogene TRBV3-2), the J call TRBJ1-3, with no clear D. The CDR3 totals 13 residues. V shed 5 bases and J shed 0 bases, with 5 bases lying between them. Germline V gene lookup returns CDR1 LGHDT and CDR2 YNNKEL (reference sequence). CDR3 in amino acids: CASSYSSGNTIYF. In DNA, the CDR3 is TGTGCCAGCAGCTACAGCTCTGGAAACACCATATATTTT.

The V gene is TRBV11-3, the J gene TRBJ2-2; a possible D gene is TRBD1 (5 bases). The CDR3 consists of 14 residues. V lost 2 bases, J lost 6 bases, and 10 bases lay in between. Germline CDR1 and CDR2: SGHNT and YENEEA. The CDR3 loop reads CASSLPGSSGELFF. Here the CDR3 DNA reads TGTGCCAGCAGCTTACCAGGGTCATCCGGGGAGCTGTTTTTT. The whole variable domain, filled in from reference TRBV11-3 and TRBJ2-2, reads EAGVVQSPRYKIIEKKQPVAFWCNPISGHNTLYWYLQNLGQGPELLIRYENEEAVDDSQLPKDRFSAERLKGVDSTLKIQPAELGDSAVYLCASSLPGSSGELFFGEGSRLTVL.

This clone was found many times. The CDR3 protein is CASSPTPTGNTEAFF. The CDR3 DNA reads TGTGCCAGCAGTCCAACCCCGACAGGGAACACTGAAGCTTTCTTT. This chain links TRBV2 with TRBJ1-1, with D perhaps matching TRBD1 (6 bases). Germline V gene data show CDR1 as SNHLY and CDR2 as FYNNEI. Deletions cut 5 bases from V and 1 base from J, with 14 bases between. The CDR3 totals 15 residues.

This clone was counted a single time. The chain employs TRBV4-1 and TRBJ2-1; 8 bases fit TRBD2. The CDR3 loop spans 15 amino acids. Losses at the gene ends were 3 bases for V and 9 bases for J; bases not matched to a gene: 10. Germline CDR1 is MGHRA and CDR2 is YSYEKL. The CDR3: CASSQSAGLVSEQFF. In DNA form, the CDR3 reads TGCGCCAGCAGCCAGAGTGCGGGACTAGTGAGTGAGCAGTTCTTC.

The CDR3 nucleotides read TGTGCCAGCAGCTTCGGGACAGGAGCCAACAATGAGCAGTTCTTC. Its protein product is CASSFGTGANNEQFF. This chain connects TRBV5-6 to TRBJ2-1; 8 bases fit TRBD1. V was pared by 2 bases and J by 5 bases, with 6 bases of the junction left unmatched. The length of the CDR3 is 15 residues. From germline, CDR1 is SGHDT and CDR2 YYEEEE.

This clone was picked up a small number of times. The chain couples TRBV6-5 to TRBJ1-6; weak D call: TRBD1 (6 bases). Trimming pared 7 bases from V and 4 bases from J, leaving 14 bases between. The CDR3 is 15 residues long. In germline, CDR1 is MNHEY, CDR2 SVGAGI. As DNA, the CDR3 is TGTGCCAGCACCCGTACCGGGACATATAATTCACCCCTCCACTTT. Translation gives CASTRTGTYNSPLHF.

With regard to this clone: In the same sample, other DNA sequences code for this CDR3. The CDR3 sequence: CASSQYRVGETQYF. In nucleotides, the CDR3 is TGTGCCAGCAGCCAATACCGGGTCGGGGAGACCCAGTACTTC. This chain uses TRBV14 with TRBJ2-5; D is ambiguous. This CDR3 contains 14 residues. From germline, CDR1 is SGHDN and CDR2 FVKESK. V was shortened by 2 bases and J by 5 bases, with 12 bases between the two germline ends.

The V gene is TRBV6-6, the J gene TRBJ2-1; TRBD2 matches 12 bases. The germline V gene has CDR1 MNHNY and CDR2 SVGAGI (reference sequence). This CDR3 comprises 17 residues. J gave up 3 bases and V 5 bases, and 8 bases lay outside the gene matches. In DNA form, the CDR3 reads TGTGCCAGCAGTCGAGGAAAGGGACTAGCGGGCTACAATGAGCAGTTCTTC. This sequence encodes CASSRGKGLAGYNEQFF.

This chain links TRBV6-6 with TRBJ2-3; TRBD2 might be the D (6 bases). The V gene lost 5 bases and the J gene lost 4 bases, with 16 bases spanning the gap. Germline lookup yields CDR1 MNHNY and CDR2 SVGAGI (reference sequence). The CDR3 sequence is 15 residues long. CDR3: CASSKPRAGADTQYF. DNA for the CDR3: TGTGCCAGCAGTAAACCGCGAGCGGGTGCAGATACGCAGTATTTT.

CDR3 bases: TGTGCCAGCAGCCCTAGACAGGGGCCTTACGAGCAGTACTTC. Translating it yields CASSPRQGPYEQYF. The chain joins TRBV27 to TRBJ2-7, with 8 positions matching TRBD1. J was trimmed by 4 bases and V by 6 bases; bases with no gene match: 8. This CDR3 comprises 14 residues. Germline assignment: CDR1 MNHEY and CDR2 SMNVEV (reference sequence).

The chain has TRBV5-4 and TRBJ2-3; a possible D gene is TRBD2 (6 bases). The CDR3 length is 14 residues. The V and J ends lost 0 bases and 1 base respectively, with 6 bases between them. Germline CDR1 SGHNT, CDR2 YYREEE (reference sequence). The CDR3, as DNA: TGTGCCAGCAGCTTGGCGGGGGGCACAGATACGCAGTATTTT. Its protein is CASSLAGGTDTQYF.

The chain recombines TRBV19 with TRBJ2-7; TRBD1 agrees at 7 bases. Losses at the gene ends were 4 bases for V and 6 bases for J; bases not matched to a gene: 3. The CDR3 contains 12 residues. Germline CDR1 LNHDA, CDR2 SQIVND (reference sequence). The CDR3 protein is CASSTSGGEQYF. The CDR3 region has the DNA TGTGCCAGTAGTACCTCAGGGGGCGAGCAGTACTTC.

The J gene is TRBJ2-5, the V gene TRBV9; TRBD1 matches 8 bases. There are 16 residues in the CDR3. V lost 0 bases, J lost 5 bases, and 9 bases stayed unmatched. Germline CDR1 and CDR2: SGDLS and YYNGEE. This CDR3 reads CASSVVSRTGWETQYF. Here the CDR3 DNA reads TGTGCCAGCAGCGTAGTTTCCCGGACAGGGTGGGAGACCCAGTACTTC.

The rearrangement uses TRBV5-6 and TRBJ2-3, with D perhaps TRBD2 (6 bases). CDR3 size: 12 residues. Germline V lookup: CDR1 SGHDT, CDR2 YYEEEE. V was trimmed by 4 bases and J by 6 bases, leaving 9 bases between them. CDR3 amino acids: CASSRGGDTQYF. The CDR3 DNA follows: TGTGCCAGCAGCAGAGGAGGGGATACGCAGTATTTT.

This chain uses TRBV27 with TRBJ2-7; the match to TRBD1 covers 7 bases. From germline, CDR1 is MNHEY and CDR2 SMNVEV (reference sequence). This CDR3 has 14 residues. V lost 5 bases, J lost 2 bases, and 6 bases stayed unmatched. This CDR3 reads CASSTRQGPYEQYF. In DNA form, the CDR3 reads TGTGCCAGCAGTACCCGACAGGGCCCCTACGAGCAGTACTTC.

The V and J genes are TRBV5-1 and TRBJ2-5; D call uncertain. V gave up 4 bases and J gave up 2 bases, with 6 bases separating them. Germline assignment: CDR1 SGHRS and CDR2 YFSETQ. The CDR3 runs 12 residues. The CDR3, as DNA: TGCGCCAGCAGCAACCAGCAAGAGACCCAGTACTTC. Encoded protein: CASSNQQETQYF.

This clone was detected once. The chain uses TRBV20-1 and TRBJ2-3; D remains ambiguous. The V end lost 6 bases, the J end lost 5 bases, and 9 bases lay between the germline ends. The CDR3 is 11 amino acids. Germline lookup yields CDR1 DFQATT and CDR2 SNEGSKA (reference sequence). The CDR3 coding sequence is TGCAGTGCCATAAACAAAGATACGCAGTATTTT. This gives the protein CSAINKDTQYF.

This chain connects TRBV5-6 to TRBJ2-7; the D gene is possibly TRBD2 (6 bases). In germline, CDR1 is SGHDT, CDR2 YYEEEE. Trimming cost V 6 bases and J 3 bases, with 16 bases left between them. This CDR3 is built from 14 residues. The CDR3 bases are TGTGCCAGCATTGAATTTGGGAGGCTCTACGAGCAGTACTTC. Amino acids: CASIEFGRLYEQYF.

J is TRBJ1-2 and V is TRBV5-8; TRBD1 matches at 8 bases. The V gene end was trimmed by 7 bases and the J gene end by 4 bases; junction bases not matched to a gene: 6. The CDR3 totals 13 residues. Germline loops: CDR1 SGHTS, CDR2 YDEGEE. CDR3 region: CASYNQGAYGYTF. CDR3 DNA sequence: TGTGCCAGCTACAACCAGGGGGCCTATGGCTACACCTTC.

This chain links TRBV5-1 with TRBJ2-1; 10 bases map to TRBD2. From germline, CDR1 is SGHRS and CDR2 YFSETQ. The CDR3 contains 15 residues. V lost 1 base to trimming and J lost 8 bases; unmatched junction nucleotides: 6. CDR3 coding DNA: TGCGCCAGCAGCTTGACAGCGGGGGGGATCGATGAGCAGTTCTTC. Protein product: CASSLTAGGIDEQFF.

The table lists this clone with a count of one. This chain links TRBV5-1 with TRBJ2-5; 8 positions agree with TRBD2. V lost 0 bases to trimming and J lost 2 bases; unmatched junction nucleotides: 6. CDR3 length: 16 residues. CDR1 SGHRS and CDR2 YFSETQ come from the germline V gene. CDR3 protein: CASSLGGLASQETQYF. CDR3 nucleotide sequence: TGCGCCAGCAGCTTGGGTGGACTAGCATCTCAAGAGACCCAGTACTTC.

This chain joins TRBV19 and TRBJ1-5; D gene uncertain. The CDR3 runs to 12 residues. V lost 1 base to trimming and J lost 7 bases, with 5 bases between them. Germline V CDR1 and CDR2: LNHDA, SQIVND (reference sequence). CDR3 DNA: TGTGCCAGTAGTATAGGTTTACAGCCCCAGCATTTT. The encoded protein is CASSIGLQPQHF.

The rearrangement links TRBV29-1 to TRBJ1-2; TRBD1 agrees at 7 bases. Germline V lookup: CDR1 SQVTM, CDR2 ANQGSEA. The CDR3 has 14 amino acids. J gave up 4 bases and V 6 bases, and 11 bases lay outside the gene matches. CDR3 in amino acids: CSVIRDSLTYGYTF. The CDR3 nucleotides read TGCAGCGTCATCCGGGACAGCCTTACCTATGGCTACACCTTC.

This clone was observed once. The chain employs TRBV11-3 and TRBJ2-5, with D uncertain. The V end lost 1 base, the J end lost 1 base, and 7 bases lay between the germline ends. The germline CDR1 and CDR2 sequences are SGHNT and YENEEA. The CDR3 is 14 amino acids. CDR3 nucleotide sequence: TGTGCCAGCAGCTTAGGAGGTGGCCAAGAGACCCAGTACTTC. Amino acids: CASSLGGGQETQYF.

The rearrangement uses TRBV30 and TRBJ1-6, with D possibly being TRBD1 (5 bases). CDR1 GTSNPN and CDR2 SVGIG come from the germline V gene (reference sequence). Trimming pared 3 bases from V and 8 bases from J, leaving 8 bases between. CDR3 length: 12 residues. The CDR3 here is CAWRVGDSPLHF. In DNA form, the CDR3 reads TGTGCCTGGAGGGTAGGGGATTCACCCCTCCACTTT.